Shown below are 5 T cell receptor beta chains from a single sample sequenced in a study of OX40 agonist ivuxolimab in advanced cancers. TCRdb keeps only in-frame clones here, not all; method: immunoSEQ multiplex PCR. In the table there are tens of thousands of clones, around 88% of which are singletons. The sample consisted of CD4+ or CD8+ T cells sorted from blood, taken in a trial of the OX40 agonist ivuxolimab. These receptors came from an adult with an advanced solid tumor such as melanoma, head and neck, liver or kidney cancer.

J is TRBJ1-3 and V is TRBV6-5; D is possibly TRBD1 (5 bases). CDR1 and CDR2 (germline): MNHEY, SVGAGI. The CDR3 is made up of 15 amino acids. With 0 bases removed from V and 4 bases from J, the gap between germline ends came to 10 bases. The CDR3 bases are TGTGCCAGCAGTTACTCCGGGGGAAGGGGAAACACCATATATTTT. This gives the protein CASSYSGGRGNTIYF.

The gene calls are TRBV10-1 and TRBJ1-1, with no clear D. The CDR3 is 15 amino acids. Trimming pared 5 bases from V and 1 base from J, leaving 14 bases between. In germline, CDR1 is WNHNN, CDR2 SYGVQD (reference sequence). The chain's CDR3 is CASSRTTGPNTEAFF. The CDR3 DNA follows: TGCGCCAGCAGTAGGACCACCGGCCCGAACACTGAAGCTTTCTTT.

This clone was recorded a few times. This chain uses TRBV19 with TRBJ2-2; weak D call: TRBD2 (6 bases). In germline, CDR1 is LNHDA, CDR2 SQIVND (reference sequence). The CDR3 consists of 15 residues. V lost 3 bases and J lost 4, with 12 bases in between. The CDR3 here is CASSILHGGTGELFF. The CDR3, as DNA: TGTGCCAGTAGTATTTTGCACGGGGGCACCGGGGAGCTGTTTTTT. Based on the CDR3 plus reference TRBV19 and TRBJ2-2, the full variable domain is DGGITQSPKYLFRKEGQNVTLSCEQNLNHDAMYWYRQDPGQGLRLIYYSQIVNDFQKGDIAEGYSVSREKKESFPLTVTSAQKNPTAFYLCASSILHGGTGELFFGEGSRLTVL.

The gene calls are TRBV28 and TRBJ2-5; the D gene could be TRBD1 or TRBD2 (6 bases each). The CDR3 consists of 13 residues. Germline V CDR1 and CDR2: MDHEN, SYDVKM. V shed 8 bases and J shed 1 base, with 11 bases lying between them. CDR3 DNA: TGTGCCAGCCTAGAGGGGGGCCAAGAGACCCAGTACTTC. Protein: CASLEGGQETQYF.

DNA for the CDR3: TGTGCCAGCAGTTTAGCTACGTGGACAGGGGTCAATGAGCAGTTCTTC. This gives the protein CASSLATWTGVNEQFF. The V and J genes are TRBV27 and TRBJ2-1, with TRBD1 identical over 9 bases. Germline-derived CDR1 and CDR2 are MNHEY and SMNVEV (reference sequence). V lost 2 bases, J lost 6 bases, and 8 bases stayed unmatched. The length of the CDR3 is 16 residues.